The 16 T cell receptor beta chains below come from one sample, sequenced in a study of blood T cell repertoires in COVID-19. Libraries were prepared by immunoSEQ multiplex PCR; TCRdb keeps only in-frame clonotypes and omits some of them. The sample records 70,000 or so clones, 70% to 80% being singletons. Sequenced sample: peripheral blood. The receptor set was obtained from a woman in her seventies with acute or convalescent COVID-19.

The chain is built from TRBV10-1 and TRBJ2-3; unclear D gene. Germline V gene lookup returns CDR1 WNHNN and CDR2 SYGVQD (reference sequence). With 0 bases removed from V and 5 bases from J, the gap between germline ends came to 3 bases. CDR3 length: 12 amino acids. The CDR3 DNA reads TGCGCCAGCAGTGAGTCCGTAGATACGCAGTATTTT. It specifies CASSESVDTQYF.

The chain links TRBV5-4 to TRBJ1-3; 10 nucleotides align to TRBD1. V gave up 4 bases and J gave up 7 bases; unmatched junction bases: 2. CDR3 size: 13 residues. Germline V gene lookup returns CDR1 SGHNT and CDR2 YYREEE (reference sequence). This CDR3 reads CASSVGQGNTIYF. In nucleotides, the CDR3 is TGTGCCAGCAGCGTGGGACAGGGGAACACCATATATTTT.

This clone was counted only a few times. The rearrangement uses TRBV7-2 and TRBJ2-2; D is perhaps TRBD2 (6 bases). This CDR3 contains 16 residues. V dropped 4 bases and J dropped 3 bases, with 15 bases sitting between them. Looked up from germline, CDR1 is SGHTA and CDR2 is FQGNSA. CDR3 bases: TGTGCCAGCAGCTCCACGGGACTCTATGACACCGGGGAGCTGTTTTTT. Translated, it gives CASSSTGLYDTGELFF.

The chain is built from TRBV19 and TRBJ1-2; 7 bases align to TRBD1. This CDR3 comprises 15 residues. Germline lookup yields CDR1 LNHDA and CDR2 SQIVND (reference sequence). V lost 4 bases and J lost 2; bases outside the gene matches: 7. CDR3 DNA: TGTGCCAGTAGTACCCGGGACAGTCCCAACTATGGCTACACCTTC. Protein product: CASSTRDSPNYGYTF.

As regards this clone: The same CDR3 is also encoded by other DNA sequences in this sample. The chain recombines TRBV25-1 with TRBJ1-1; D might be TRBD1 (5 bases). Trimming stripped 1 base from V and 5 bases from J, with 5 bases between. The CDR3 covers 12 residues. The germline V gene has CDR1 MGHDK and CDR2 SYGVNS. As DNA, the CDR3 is TGTGCCAGCAGTGAATCAGGGACTGAAGCTTTCTTT. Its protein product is CASSESGTEAFF.

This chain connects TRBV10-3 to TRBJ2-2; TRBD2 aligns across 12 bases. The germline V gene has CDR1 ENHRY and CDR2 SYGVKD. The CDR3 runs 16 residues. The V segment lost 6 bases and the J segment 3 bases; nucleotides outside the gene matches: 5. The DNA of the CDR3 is TGTGCCATCAGCCCAAGACTAGCGGGAGACACCGGGGAGCTGTTTTTT. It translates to CAISPRLAGDTGELFF.

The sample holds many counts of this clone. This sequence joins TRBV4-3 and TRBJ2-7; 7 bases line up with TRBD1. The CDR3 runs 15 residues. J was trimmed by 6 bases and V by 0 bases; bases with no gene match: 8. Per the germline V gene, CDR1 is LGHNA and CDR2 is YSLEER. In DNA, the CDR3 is TGCGCCAGCAGCCAAGAATGGGGACAGCGCTTCGAGCAGTACTTC. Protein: CASSQEWGQRFEQYF.

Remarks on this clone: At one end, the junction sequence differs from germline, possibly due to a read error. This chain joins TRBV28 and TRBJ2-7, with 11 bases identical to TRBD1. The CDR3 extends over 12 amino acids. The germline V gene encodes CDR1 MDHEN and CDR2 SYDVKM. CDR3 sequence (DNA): TGTGCCAGCAGTTCCCTTCTGGGACAGGGGGACTTC. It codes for CASSSLLGQGDF.

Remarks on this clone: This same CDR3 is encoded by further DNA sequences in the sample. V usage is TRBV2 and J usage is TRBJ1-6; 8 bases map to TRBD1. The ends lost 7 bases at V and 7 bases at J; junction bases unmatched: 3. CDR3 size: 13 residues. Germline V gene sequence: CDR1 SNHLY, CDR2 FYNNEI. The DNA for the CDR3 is TGTGCCAGCATCTACAGGGGGAATTCACCCCTCCACTTT. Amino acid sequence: CASIYRGNSPLHF.

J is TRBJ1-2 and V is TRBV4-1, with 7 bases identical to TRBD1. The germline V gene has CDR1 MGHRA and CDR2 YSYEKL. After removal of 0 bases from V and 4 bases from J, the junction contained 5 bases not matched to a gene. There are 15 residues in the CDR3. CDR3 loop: CASSQETGDTYGYTF. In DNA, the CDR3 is TGCGCCAGCAGCCAAGAAACAGGGGACACCTATGGCTACACCTTC.

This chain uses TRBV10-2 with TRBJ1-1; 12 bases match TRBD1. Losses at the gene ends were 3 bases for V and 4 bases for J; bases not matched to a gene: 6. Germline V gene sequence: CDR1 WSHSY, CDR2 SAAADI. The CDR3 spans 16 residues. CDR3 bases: TGCGCCAGCAGTGATGGGACAGGGGGCGCGGGCACTGAAGCTTTCTTT. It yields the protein CASSDGTGGAGTEAFF.

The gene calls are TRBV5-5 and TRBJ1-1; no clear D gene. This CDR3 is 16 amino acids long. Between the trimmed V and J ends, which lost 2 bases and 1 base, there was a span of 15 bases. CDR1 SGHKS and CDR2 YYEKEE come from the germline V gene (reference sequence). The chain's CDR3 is CASSFSQPVPNTEAFF. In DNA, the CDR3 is TGTGCCAGCAGCTTTAGCCAGCCTGTACCGAACACTGAAGCTTTCTTT.

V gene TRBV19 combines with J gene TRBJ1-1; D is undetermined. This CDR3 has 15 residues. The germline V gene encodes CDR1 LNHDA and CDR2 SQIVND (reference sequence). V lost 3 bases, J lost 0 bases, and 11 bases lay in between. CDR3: CASSISRILNTEAFF. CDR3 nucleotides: TGTGCCAGTAGTATTAGCAGAATACTGAACACTGAAGCTTTCTTT.

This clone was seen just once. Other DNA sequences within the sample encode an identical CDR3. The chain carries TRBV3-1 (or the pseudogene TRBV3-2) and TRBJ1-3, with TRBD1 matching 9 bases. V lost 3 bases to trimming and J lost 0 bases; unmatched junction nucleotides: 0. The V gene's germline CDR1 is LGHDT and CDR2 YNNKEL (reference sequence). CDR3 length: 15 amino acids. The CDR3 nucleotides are TGTGCCAGCAGCCAGACAGGGGGCTCTGGAAACACCATATATTTT. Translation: CASSQTGGSGNTIYF.

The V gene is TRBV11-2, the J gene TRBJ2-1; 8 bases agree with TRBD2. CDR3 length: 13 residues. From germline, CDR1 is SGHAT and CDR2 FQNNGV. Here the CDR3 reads CAGRSGSDNEQFF. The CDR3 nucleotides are TGTGCTGGGCGCAGCGGGAGTGACAATGAGCAGTTCTTC.

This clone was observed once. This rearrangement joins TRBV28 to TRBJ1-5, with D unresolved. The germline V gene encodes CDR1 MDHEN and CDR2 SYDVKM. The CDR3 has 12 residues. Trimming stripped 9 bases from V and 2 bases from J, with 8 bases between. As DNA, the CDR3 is TGTGCCAGTCAAAATGGCAATCAGCCCCAGCATTTT. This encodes CASQNGNQPQHF.